One sample yielded the 32 T cell receptor beta chains listed below, sequenced in a study of regulatory T cells in long-lasting Graves disease. Combining iRepertoire HTBI primers with Arm-PCR of CDR3 regions, the authors built TCR beta libraries. TCRdb reprocessed the multiplex PCR reads with MiXCR, giving one entry per CDR3 protein. The table has about 530,000 distinct CDR3 sequences, 15% to 20% seen once; the top ten hold around a quarter. Time point noted: newly diagnosed GD, antithyroid drugs for less than 3 months. Extracted RNA from PBMCs served as the source of the TCR library. A further study also used this sample, focusing on T cells in Graves' hyperthyroidism and ophthalmopathy.

Sequencing used peripheral blood mononuclear cells (PBMCs), obtained at new diagnosis, from a patient treated with antithyroid drugs. The receptors originated from a woman in her forties or fifties with Graves disease.

This clonotype showed up many times. V and J are TRBV3-1 and TRBJ1-5; D is uncertain. Germline lookup yields CDR1 LGHDT and CDR2 YNNKEL (reference sequence). V was cut by 2 bases and J by 3 bases, with 5 bases left in between. This CDR3 has 13 amino acids. CDR3: CASSQSANQPQHF. The CDR3 region has the DNA TGTGCCAGCAGCCAATCGGCCAATCAGCCCCAGCATTTT.

The chain combines TRBV5-1 with TRBJ2-6; 7 bases map to TRBD1. With 4 bases clipped from V and 0 bases from J, the junction kept 7 bases outside the gene matches. This CDR3 has 17 amino acids. Per germline, CDR1 SGHRS and CDR2 YFSETQ. The CDR3 bases are TGCGCCAGCAGCCGCGGACAGGACCGCTCTGGGGCCAACGTCCTGACTTTC. Translation: CASSRGQDRSGANVLTF.

This clonotype was found many times. The chain uses TRBV12-3 or TRBV12-4 and TRBJ1-1, with 8 bases that match TRBD1. This CDR3 has 12 residues. V shed 7 bases, J shed 11 bases, and the junction held 9 bases outside the gene matches. CDR3 in amino acids: CASTFDRGIAFF. In DNA form, the CDR3 reads TGTGCCAGCACCTTCGACAGGGGTATTGCTTTCTTT.

This clonotype was counted a few times. J is TRBJ2-6 and V is TRBV19, with D perhaps matching TRBD1 or TRBD2 (5 bases each). Per germline, CDR1 LNHDA and CDR2 SQIVND (reference sequence). The CDR3 runs 18 residues. V lost 3 bases to trimming and J lost 0 bases, with 15 bases between them. As DNA, the CDR3 is TGTGCCAGTAGTATCGGAGGACACACTACCTCTGGGGCCAACGTCCTGACTTTC. Protein: CASSIGGHTTSGANVLTF.

This clonotype showed up many times. The chain recombines TRBV2 with TRBJ2-3, with 7 bases aligning to TRBD2. This CDR3 contains 16 residues. The germline gives CDR1 SNHLY, CDR2 FYNNEI. Trimming cost V 4 bases and J 9 bases; bases outside gene matches: 16. CDR3 sequence (DNA): TGTGCCAGCAGTGGGGGCCGACTAGCTATCGGGGAGACGCAGTATTTT. This codes for CASSGGRLAIGETQYF.

This clonotype was observed many times. The CDR3 sequence: CASSFRGGPNEQFF. CDR3 bases: TGTGCCAGCAGCTTCCGGGGGGGCCCGAATGAGCAGTTCTTC. The chain joins TRBV7-6 to TRBJ2-1; 8 bases are a match to TRBD2. With V trimmed by 3 bases and J by 7 bases, 5 bases remained unmatched. This CDR3 has 14 residues. Germline V gene sequence: CDR1 SGHVS, CDR2 FNYEAQ.

V and J are TRBV19 and TRBJ2-7, with 7 bases matching TRBD1. CDR1 is LNHDA, CDR2 SQIVND, per germline (reference sequence). Germline trimming cut 7 bases from V and 2 bases from J; bases unmatched to any gene: 8. The CDR3 extends over 14 amino acids. This CDR3 reads CASTPGQGAYEQYF. The CDR3 DNA reads as TGTGCCAGTACCCCGGGGCAGGGGGCCTACGAGCAGTACTTC.

This clonotype was counted between two and nine times. The chain has TRBV5-4 and TRBJ1-2; TRBD1 might be the D (5 bases). CDR1 is SGHNT, CDR2 YYREEE, per germline (reference sequence). The CDR3 spans 16 residues. The V end lost 6 bases, the J end lost 2 bases, and 20 bases lay between the germline ends. This chain's CDR3 is CASKPEGLTFNYGYTF. CDR3 nucleotide sequence: TGTGCCAGCAAGCCAGAGGGACTGACATTCAACTATGGCTACACCTTC.

Ten or more counts support this clonotype. The CDR3 sequence: CASRGQKETQYF. CDR3 nucleotide sequence: TGTGCCAGCAGAGGACAGAAAGAGACCCAGTACTTC. The V and J genes are TRBV12-3 or TRBV12-4 and TRBJ2-5; D may be TRBD1 (6 bases). Trimming cost V 6 bases and J 3 bases, with 8 bases left between them. The length of the CDR3 is 12 residues.

This clonotype was counted at least ten times. The chain has TRBV12-5 and TRBJ1-6; tentatively, D is TRBD1 (6 bases). The CDR3 has 14 amino acids. From germline, CDR1 is LGHNT and CDR2 FRNRAP. V lost 6 bases and J 7 bases, leaving 13 bases between the germline ends. DNA of the CDR3: TGTGCTAGTGGGCATGGGGACAAAAATTCACCCCTCCACTTT. This codes for CASGHGDKNSPLHF.

Worth noting for this clonotype: It is likely a read error, because the conserved phenylalanine at the end of the CDR3 is missing. J is TRBJ2-2 and V is TRBV2; D call uncertain. Germline assignment: CDR1 SNHLY and CDR2 FYNNEI. The CDR3 consists of 14 residues. Between the trimmed V and J ends, which lost 2 bases and 2 bases, there was a span of 6 bases. This CDR3 is CASSEPDNTGELFL. The DNA of the CDR3 is TGTGCCAGCAGTGAACCCGACAACACCGGGGAGCTGTTTCTT.

The chain is built from TRBV27 and TRBJ2-7, with D possibly being TRBD1 (6 bases). V lost 3 bases, J lost 0 bases, and 15 bases lay in between. The germline V gene encodes CDR1 MNHEY and CDR2 SMNVEV (reference sequence). The CDR3 runs 16 residues. This CDR3 reads CASSLGTSPGSYEQYF. Written as DNA, the CDR3 is TGTGCCAGCAGTTTGGGGACATCCCCGGGCTCCTACGAGCAGTACTTC.

DNA of the CDR3: TGTGCCATCCGCCGGGACGGAGAGCAGTTCTTC. Translating gives CAIRRDGEQFF. V is TRBV10-3 and J is TRBJ2-1; D may match TRBD1 or TRBD2 (5 bases each). CDR3 length: 11 residues. Trimming stripped 8 bases from V and 10 bases from J, with 12 bases between. Germline V lookup: CDR1 ENHRY, CDR2 SYGVKD.

This clonotype was counted a few times. The chain has TRBV7-9 and TRBJ1-4; TRBD1 matches 9 bases. This CDR3 is built from 15 residues. V trimming: 4 bases; J trimming: 11 bases; junction bases outside the gene matches: 11. Germline loops: CDR1 SEHNR, CDR2 FQNEAQ (reference sequence). The CDR3 nucleotides are TGTGCCAGCAGCTGGGGACAGGGTGGCTTGTGGAAACTGTTTTTT. Translating gives CASSWGQGGLWKLFF.

This clonotype was counted once. This may be a read error: a much more frequent sequence differs by one nucleotide. The J gene is TRBJ2-1, the V gene TRBV2, with D perhaps given as TRBD1 or TRBD2 (5 bases each). CDR1 is SNHLY, CDR2 FYNNEI, per germline. The CDR3 has 14 amino acids. The CDR3 DNA is TGTGCCAGCAGCTCAGGGACCCACGCTGATGAGCGGTTCTTC. Protein: CASSSGTHADERFF.

The table lists this clonotype with many counts. The rearrangement links TRBV7-8 to TRBJ2-3; the match to TRBD1 covers 7 bases. The CDR3 is 16 residues long. Trimming took 5 bases from V and 2 from J; bases not matched to a gene: 10. The V gene's germline CDR1 is SGHVS and CDR2 FQNEAQ. CDR3 DNA sequence: TGTGCCAGCAGCCCCAGCCGGACAGGAGCCACAGATACGCAGTATTTT. Amino acid sequence: CASSPSRTGATDTQYF.

This clonotype was detected many times. The V and J genes are TRBV2 and TRBJ1-1; TRBD1 is a possible D gene (5 bases). From germline, CDR1 is SNHLY and CDR2 FYNNEI. The CDR3 covers 15 residues. Trimming shortened V by 2 bases and J by 0 bases, and 10 bases separated the two germline ends. CDR3 coding DNA: TGTGCCAGCAGTGAATCCCGACAGATGAACACTGAAGCTTTCTTT. Translation: CASSESRQMNTEAFF. The whole variable domain, remainder taken from reference TRBV2 and TRBJ1-1, is EPEVTQTPSHQVTQMGQEVILRCVPISNHLYFYWYRQILGQKVEFLVSFYNNEISEKSEIFDDQFSVERPDGSNFTLKIRSTKLEDSAMYFCASSESRQMNTEAFFGQGTRLTVV.

This clonotype came up many times. The chain uses TRBV2 and TRBJ2-1, with TRBD2 identical over 9 bases. The CDR3 is 15 amino acids. Germline lookup yields CDR1 SNHLY and CDR2 FYNNEI. J lost 8 bases, V lost 4 bases, and 9 bases had no gene match. The CDR3 reads CASSAPLAGTDEQFF. The CDR3 DNA sequence: TGTGCCAGCAGTGCTCCGCTAGCGGGGACAGATGAGCAGTTCTTC.

The chain couples TRBV29-1 to TRBJ1-2, with TRBD1 as a possible D gene (5 bases). Looked up from germline, CDR1 is SQVTM and CDR2 is ANQGSEA. This CDR3 is built from 13 residues. The ends were cut back, 6 bases at V and 0 bases at J, with 11 bases in the middle. The CDR3 DNA follows: TGCAGCGTGGGGTGGGGGACTAACTATGGCTACACCTTC. Protein sequence: CSVGWGTNYGYTF.

There are many counts of this clonotype. This chain connects TRBV6-2 or TRBV6-3 to TRBJ1-5; D perhaps matches TRBD1 (6 bases). Trimming removed 5 bases at V and 1 base at J, with 12 bases between. The CDR3 has 15 residues. Germline V gives CDR1 MNHEY, CDR2 SVGEGT. The CDR3 loop reads CASSDLQGSNQPQHF. For the CDR3, the DNA is TGTGCCAGCAGTGATTTACAGGGAAGCAATCAGCCCCAGCATTTT.

The chain employs TRBV10-3 and TRBJ1-2; tentatively, D is TRBD1 (6 bases). Deletions cut 4 bases from V and 4 bases from J, with 7 bases between. Germline values: CDR1 ENHRY, CDR2 SYGVKD. The CDR3 consists of 12 residues. This CDR3 is CAISADSYGYTF. The CDR3 bases are TGTGCCATCAGTGCGGACAGCTATGGCTACACCTTC.

Comments on this clonotype: Since a much larger clone is just one base distant, this may be a read error. The chain has TRBV12-3 or TRBV12-4 and TRBJ1-3; tentatively, D is TRBD1 (5 bases). CDR3 size: 14 residues. This CDR3 reads CASSPPGPGNTTYF. The CDR3 DNA reads TGTGCCAGCAGTCCCCCAGGGCCTGGAAACACCACATATTTT.

This clonotype was recorded many times. The chain employs TRBV6-1 and TRBJ1-3; possibly TRBD1 for D (5 bases). The CDR3 is 16 residues long. Trimming took off 6 bases at V and 0 bases at J, with 15 bases between the two ends. Germline V CDR1 and CDR2: MNHNS, SASEGT. The CDR3 region has the DNA TGTGCCAGCAGACGGGACGGAACAGACTCTGGAAACACCATATATTTT. Translation: CASRRDGTDSGNTIYF.

The V gene is TRBV9, the J gene TRBJ2-1; 11 bases match TRBD2. Germline CDR1 and CDR2: SGDLS and YYNGEE. Unmatched junction bases numbered 2, after V lost 3 bases and J lost 0 bases. The length of the CDR3 is 16 residues. CDR3 in DNA: TGTGCCAGCAGCGGACTAGCGGGGAGCTCCTACAATGAGCAGTTCTTC. This encodes CASSGLAGSSYNEQFF.

The V and J genes are TRBV29-1 and TRBJ1-2; D unclear. The germline CDR1 and CDR2 sequences are SQVTM and ANQGSEA. CDR3 length equals 11 residues. The germline V and J ends were trimmed by 4 bases and 8 bases, with 11 bases remaining between them. The DNA of the CDR3 is TGCAGCGTTGTGAGTGGCCTAGGCTACACCTTC. Translated: CSVVSGLGYTF.

There are many counts of this clonotype. The V call is TRBV30, the J call TRBJ2-7, with no clear D. The V gene's germline CDR1 is GTSNPN and CDR2 SVGIG (reference sequence). The V gene lost 4 bases and the J gene lost 3 bases, with 13 bases spanning the gap. There are 13 residues in the CDR3. CDR3 amino acids: CAWTPSQGYEQYF. The CDR3 bases are TGTGCCTGGACGCCCTCACAAGGCTACGAGCAGTACTTC.

The chain couples TRBV12-3 or TRBV12-4 to TRBJ1-3, with 11 bases aligning to TRBD1. J lost 3 bases, V lost 6 bases, and 13 bases had no gene match. The CDR3 is made up of 18 amino acids. The CDR3 nucleotides read TGTGCCAGCAGACTCACCCGGGACAGGGGGTTTTTTGGAAACACCATATATTTT. This encodes CASRLTRDRGFFGNTIYF.

The chain links TRBV24-1 to TRBJ1-2; 9 bases are a match to TRBD1. Trimming cost V 1 base and J 8 bases; bases outside gene matches: 19. The germline V gene encodes CDR1 KGHDR and CDR2 SFDVKD. The CDR3 sequence is 19 residues long. This CDR3 is CATSDFTDRGEGGLGGYTF. CDR3 sequence (DNA): TGTGCCACCAGTGATTTTACGGACAGGGGTGAGGGAGGACTGGGGGGCTACACCTTC.

This clonotype was seen ten or more times. The chain is built from TRBV3-1 and TRBJ1-6, with D unresolved. This CDR3 contains 15 residues. V dropped 0 bases and J dropped 9 bases, with 12 bases sitting between them. Germline V gene lookup returns CDR1 LGHDT and CDR2 YNNKEL (reference sequence). CDR3 bases: TGTGCCAGCAGCCAAGACAGCCCCAGGAGTTCACCCCTCCACTTT. It translates to CASSQDSPRSSPLHF.

This chain connects TRBV3-1 to TRBJ2-3; D is unclear. V lost 1 base to trimming and J lost 6 bases, with 8 bases between them. Per germline, CDR1 LGHDT and CDR2 YNNKEL (reference sequence). CDR3 length: 13 residues. The CDR3 spells CASSQGLFDTQYF. DNA for the CDR3: TGTGCCAGCAGCCAAGGACTGTTTGATACGCAGTATTTT.

This clonotype appeared many times. V is TRBV6-2 or TRBV6-3 and J is TRBJ2-5; D not resolved. CDR1 MNHEY and CDR2 SVGEGT come from the germline V gene. Trimming removed 0 bases from V and 2 bases from J, with 7 bases in between. This CDR3 spans 14 amino acids. CDR3 loop: CASSYSGRQETQYF. The CDR3 bases are TGTGCCAGCAGTTACTCAGGCAGGCAAGAGACCCAGTACTTC.

Of note for this clonotype: A junction end diverges from the germline sequence, so it may reflect a read error. The CDR3 sequence: CAGRLGQGSYEQYF. CDR3 bases: TGTGCCGGCAGACTCGGACAGGGCAGCTACGAGCAGTACTTC. The chain joins TRBV6-1 to TRBJ2-7; TRBD1 matches 8 bases. Per the germline V gene, CDR1 is MNHNS and CDR2 is SASEGT. There are 14 residues in the CDR3.